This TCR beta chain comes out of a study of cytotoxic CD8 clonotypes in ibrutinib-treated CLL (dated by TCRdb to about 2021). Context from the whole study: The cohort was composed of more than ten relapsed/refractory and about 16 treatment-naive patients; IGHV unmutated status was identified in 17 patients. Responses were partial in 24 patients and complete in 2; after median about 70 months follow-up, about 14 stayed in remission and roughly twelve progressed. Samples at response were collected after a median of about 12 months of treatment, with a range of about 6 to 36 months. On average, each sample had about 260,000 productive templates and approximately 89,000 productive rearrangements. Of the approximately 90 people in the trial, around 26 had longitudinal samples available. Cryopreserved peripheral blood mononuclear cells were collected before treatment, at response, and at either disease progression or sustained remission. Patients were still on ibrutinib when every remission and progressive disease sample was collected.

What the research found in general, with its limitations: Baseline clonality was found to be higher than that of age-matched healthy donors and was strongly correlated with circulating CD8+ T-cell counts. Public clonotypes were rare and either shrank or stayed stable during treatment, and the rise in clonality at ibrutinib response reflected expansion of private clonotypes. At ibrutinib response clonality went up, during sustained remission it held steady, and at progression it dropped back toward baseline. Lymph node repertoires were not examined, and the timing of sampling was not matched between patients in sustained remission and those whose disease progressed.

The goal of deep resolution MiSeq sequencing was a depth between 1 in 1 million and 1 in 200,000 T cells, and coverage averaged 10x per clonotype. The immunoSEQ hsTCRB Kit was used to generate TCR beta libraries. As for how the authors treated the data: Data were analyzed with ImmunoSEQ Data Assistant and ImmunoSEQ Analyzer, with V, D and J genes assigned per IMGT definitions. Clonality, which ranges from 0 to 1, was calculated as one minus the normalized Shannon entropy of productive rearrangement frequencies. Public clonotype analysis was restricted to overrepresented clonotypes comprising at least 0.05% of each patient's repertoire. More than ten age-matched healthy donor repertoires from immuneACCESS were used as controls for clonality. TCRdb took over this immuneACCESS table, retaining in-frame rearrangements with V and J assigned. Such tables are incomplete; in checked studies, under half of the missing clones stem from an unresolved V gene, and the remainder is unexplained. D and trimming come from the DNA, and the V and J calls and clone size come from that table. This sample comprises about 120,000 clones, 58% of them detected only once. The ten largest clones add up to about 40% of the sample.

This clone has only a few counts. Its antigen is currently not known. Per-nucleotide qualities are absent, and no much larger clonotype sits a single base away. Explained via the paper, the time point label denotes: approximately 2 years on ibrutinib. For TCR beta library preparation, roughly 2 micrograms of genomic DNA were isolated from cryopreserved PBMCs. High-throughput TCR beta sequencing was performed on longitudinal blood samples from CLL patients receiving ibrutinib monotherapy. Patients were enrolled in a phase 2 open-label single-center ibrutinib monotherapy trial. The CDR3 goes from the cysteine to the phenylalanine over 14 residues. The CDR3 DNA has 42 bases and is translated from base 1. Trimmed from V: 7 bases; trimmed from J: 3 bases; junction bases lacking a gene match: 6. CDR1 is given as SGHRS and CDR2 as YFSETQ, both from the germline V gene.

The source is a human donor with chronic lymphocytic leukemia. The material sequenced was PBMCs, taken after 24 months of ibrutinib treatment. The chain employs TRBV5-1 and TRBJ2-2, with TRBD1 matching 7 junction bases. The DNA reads TGCGCCAGCGGGACAGCGGTCGACACCGGGGAGCTGTTTTTT. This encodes CASGTAVDTGELFF.